Listed below are T cell receptor beta chains from one sample, sequenced in a study of CD8+ T cells in alopecia areata. The protocol was immunoSEQ multiplex PCR, while the TCRdb copy is restricted to in-frame clones and leaves out a portion. Of about 150,000 clones listed, around 87% are singletons. The sample was CD8+ T cells sorted from blood, taken at week 0. The receptors stem from a human donor with alopecia areata. Both conserved end residues are part of each CDR3. D genes are given only for firm matches. Expanded clones get a size class; other rows say once, few or many, or leave the size out.

>TRBJ2-3|-|TRBD1|TRBV19
TGTGCCAGTAGTAGGGGGACAGCCCCATATGGGAGAGCAGATACGCAGTATTTT
CASSRGTAPYGRADTQYF
>TRBJ2-1|-|-|TRBV30
TGTGCCTGGAGTGATACCAACTACAATGAGCAGTTCTTC
CAWSDTNYNEQFF
>TRBJ1-1|-|-|TRBV5-1
TGCGCCAGCAGCTCGACCGGGACTGTGGGCACTGAAGCTTTCTTT
CASSSTGTVGTEAFF
>TRBJ2-2|-|-|TRBV12-5
TGTGCTAGTGACCTCCCAGGGTCGAACACCGGGGAGCTGTTTTTT
CASDLPGSNTGELFF
>TRBJ1-1|-|-|TRBV29-1
TGCAGCGTTGAAAGGGGGAACACTGAAGCTTTCTTT
CSVERGNTEAFF
>TRBJ2-1|-|TRBD2|TRBV4-1
TGCGCCAGCAGCCAAGAAGGGCTAGCGGGGGGAAGCGAGCAGTTCTTC
CASSQEGLAGGSEQFF
>TRBJ2-7|-|-|TRBV6-1
TGTGCCAGCAGTGAACCTTATGGGAATCGGAGCTCCTACGAGCAGTACTTC
CASSEPYGNRSSYEQYF
>TRBJ1-3|-|-|TRBV29-1
TGCAGCGTCGGCAGCACGGGGTCGGGAAACACCATATATTTT
CSVGSTGSGNTIYF
>TRBJ2-1|-|-|TRBV29-1
TGCAGCGTTGAAGGGGTAAATGAGCAGTTCTTC
CSVEGVNEQFF
>TRBJ2-7|-|TRBD1|TRBV27
TGTGCCAGCAGTTTATCCCAGACAGGGAGCCCCTACGAGCAGTACTTC
CASSLSQTGSPYEQYF
>TRBJ2-3|-|TRBD2|TRBV30
TGTGCCTGGAGTCTGGCGGGAGGCAACACAGATACGCAGTATTTT
CAWSLAGGNTDTQYF
>TRBJ2-7|-|TRBD2|TRBV6-5
TGTGCCAGCAGTCCAGGGACTAGCGGGGTATACGAGCAGTACTTC
CASSPGTSGVYEQYF
>TRBJ2-1|-|-|TRBV11-2
TGTGCCAGCAGCCCCGGGGCGGGCCTGTACAATGAGCAGTTCTTC
CASSPGAGLYNEQFF
>TRBJ1-1|few|-|TRBV6-1
TGTGCCAGCAGTGAAGCGAGGGCAGTGAACACTGAAGCTTTCTTT
CASSEARAVNTEAFF
>TRBJ2-1|once|-|TRBV6-1
TGTGCCAGCAGTGAAGCGCGGGCGTCCTACAATGAGCAGTTCTTC
CASSEARASYNEQFF
>TRBJ2-6|-|TRBD1|TRBV6-5
TGTGCCAGCAGTTCGACAGGGTTTTCTGGGGCCAACGTCCTGACTTTC
CASSSTGFSGANVLTF
>TRBJ2-7|once|TRBD1|TRBV7-9
TGTGCCAGCAGCTTTGTCGACAGGGAAGACGAGCAGTACTTC
CASSFVDREDEQYF
>TRBJ2-3|-|-|TRBV6-5
-
CASSSSTATDTQYF
>TRBJ2-2|-|TRBD1|TRBV27
TGTGCCAGCAGTTCGAGGACAGGGGACACCGGGGAGCTGTTTTTT
CASSSRTGDTGELFF
>TRBJ2-7|-|TRBD1|TRBV19
TGTGCCAGTAGTATAGGACAGGGAATGTACGAGCAGTACTTC
CASSIGQGMYEQYF
>TRBJ1-5|-|TRBD1|TRBV10-3
TGTGCCATCAGTGAGACTGCGGGACAGGTGATCCAGCCCCAGCATTTT
CAISETAGQVIQPQHF
>TRBJ1-2|-|-|TRBV7-6
TGTGCCAGCAGCTTAGTAGGGGAAGGGGGCTACACCTTC
CASSLVGEGGYTF
>TRBJ2-1|-|-|TRBV6-4
TGTGCCAGCAGTGACCGGACCGGTTACAATGAGCAGTTCTTC
CASSDRTGYNEQFF
>TRBJ2-2|once|TRBD1|TRBV15
TGTGCCACCAGCAGAGCCCCGGGACAGGGGCTAACCGGGGAGCTGTTTTTT
CATSRAPGQGLTGELFF
>TRBJ1-2|-|-|TRBV14
TGTGCCAGCAGCCACGGCCGAACGTCTTTCTATGGCTACACCTTC
CASSHGRTSFYGYTF
>TRBJ2-1|-|TRBD2|TRBV15
TGTGCCACCAGCAGAGATCTCGGGACTAGCAGCAATGAGCAGTTCTTC
CATSRDLGTSSNEQFF
>TRBJ1-2|-|-|TRBV11-2
TGTGCCAGCAGCTTCGACCGCTCAGCTAACTATGGCTACACCTTC
CASSFDRSANYGYTF
>TRBJ2-7|-|TRBD1|TRBV29-1
TGCAGCGTTGCCGAGACAGGGGACTTGAGGGTGCAGTACTTC
CSVAETGDLRVQYF
>TRBJ2-3|-|-|TRBV11-2
TGTGCCAGCAGCTTAATCGCACCGTCTAGTGATACGCAGTATTTT
CASSLIAPSSDTQYF
>TRBJ2-1|-|-|TRBV12-5
TGTGCTAGTGGTTTTCCTCGGCCGGATGAGCAGTTCTTC
CASGFPRPDEQFF
>TRBJ2-1|-|-|TRBV7-7
TGTGCTAGCAGCCTGGGACGGACCTACAATGAGCAGTTCTTC
CASSLGRTYNEQFF
>TRBJ2-3|-|TRBD1|TRBV6-1
TGTGCCAGCAGTGTACCGGGACAGGGGTCAGATACGCAGTATTTT
CASSVPGQGSDTQYF
>TRBJ2-3|-|-|TRBV5-1
TGCGCCAGCAGCTTGGATTTCAGCGGACCCGGCACAGATACGCAGTATTTT
CASSLDFSGPGTDTQYF
>TRBJ2-4|-|-|TRBV5-1
TGCGCCAGCACTCGATCGGCGGTAGCCAAAAACATTCAGTACTTC
CASTRSAVAKNIQYF
>TRBJ2-7|-|-|TRBV7-3
TGTGCCAGCAGCCAACAGGTATCCTACGAGCAGTACTTC
CASSQQVSYEQYF
>TRBJ2-2|-|TRBD1|TRBV9
TGTGCCAGCAGCGAACAAAGACAGGGAATTAACACCGGGGAGCTGTTTTTT
CASSEQRQGINTGELFF
>TRBJ2-2|-|TRBD2|TRBV9
TGTGCCAGCAGCGAACTAGCGGGGGGCCCCGTCGGGGAGCTGTTTTTT
CASSELAGGPVGELFF
>TRBJ2-1|-|-|TRBV7-6
TGTGCCAGCAGCACCATGACCTTCCAGGGATCGAATGAGCAGTTCTTC
CASSTMTFQGSNEQFF
>TRBJ2-1|-|-|TRBV5-7
TGTGCCAGCAACCCTTCCACGGGTTACAATGAGCAGTTCTTC
CASNPSTGYNEQFF
>TRBJ2-1|-|TRBD2|TRBV11-1
TGTGCCAGCAGCCCAGAGGTAGCGGGAGGATTCACCTATGAGCAGTTCTTC
CASSPEVAGGFTYEQFF
>TRBJ2-3|-|TRBD2|TRBV6-4
TGTGCCAGCAGTGTTTCTAGCGGGAGCGGTACAGATACGCAGTATTTT
CASSVSSGSGTDTQYF
>TRBJ1-6|-|TRBD1|TRBV6-6
TGTGCCAGCAGGCTCAGGGGGAGTTCCTATAATTCACCCCTCCACTTT
CASRLRGSSYNSPLHF
>TRBJ2-7|-|-|TRBV20-1
TGCAGTGCTAGCCCCGGGGGCGAGCAGTACTTC
CSASPGGEQYF
>TRBJ2-2|-|-|TRBV29-1
TGCAGCGTTGTGGGACTTGGGACGTTCGGGGAGCTGTTTTTT
CSVVGLGTFGELFF
>TRBJ2-3|-|TRBD2|TRBV6-4
TGTGCCAGCAGTGAAGCAGCGGGGGGGCCAGATACGCAGTATTTT
CASSEAAGGPDTQYF
>TRBJ2-1|-|TRBD2|TRBV7-2
TGTGCCAGCAGCCCCTATAGCGGGGGCAATGAGCAGTTCTTC
CASSPYSGGNEQFF
>TRBJ2-7|once|TRBD2|TRBV11-2
TGTGCCAGCAGCCTTCAAACGGGTTACGGGACTAGCGCGACCTACGAGCAGTACTTC
CASSLQTGYGTSATYEQYF
>TRBJ2-7|-|TRBD1|TRBV6-5
TGTGCCAGCAGCGCACAGGGGGAAGTGAGCGAGCAGTACTTC
CASSAQGEVSEQYF
>TRBJ2-1|-|-|TRBV6-4
TGTGCCAGCAGTGAGGGATCTTACAATGAGCAGTTCTTC
CASSEGSYNEQFF
>TRBJ1-2|once|-|TRBV19
TGTGCCAGTAGCCCTAGTGGTAACTATGGCTACACCTTC
CASSPSGNYGYTF
>TRBJ1-6|-|-|TRBV27
TGTGCCAGCAGTTTTTTTAATTCACCCCTCCACTTT
CASSFFNSPLHF
>TRBJ2-7|few|TRBD1|TRBV29-1
TGCAGCGTGGATCCGGGACAGGGGGACTACGAGCAGTACTTC
CSVDPGQGDYEQYF
>TRBJ2-1|-|-|TRBV7-9
TGTGCCAGCAGCTCCCCGGCAGCCGCCAATGAGCAGTTCTTC
CASSSPAAANEQFF
>TRBJ2-3|-|-|TRBV27
TGTGCCAGCAGTTCCCCCAACACAGATACGCAGTATTTT
CASSSPNTDTQYF